The present T cell receptor (beta chain) was sequenced within a study of naive and memory T cell subsets. Looked up from germline, CDR1 is DFQATT and CDR2 is SNEGSKA (reference sequence). The CDR3 spans 16 residues. The V gene lost 0 bases and the J gene lost 0 bases, with 12 bases spanning the gap. Cells stained for CD3, CD4, CD8, CD45RA and CD27 were sorted into four subsets. Both TRBC1 and TRBC2 were covered by a beta constant-region primer of two equimolar oligonucleotides. Ligated cDNA was amplified by four rounds of PCR with nested alpha and beta constant-region primers and SP2. Each CDR3 protein gets one entry after TCRdb re-called the UMI-ligation and nested PCR reads with MiXCR. Of 150,000 or so distinct CDR3 sequences listed, under 25% are singletons. This clonotype was found many times. The target antigen is unknown. Whole-study findings and limits: Each distinct alpha or beta sequence counts as one clonotype. Over 85% of naive TCR sequences appeared only once, unlike memory subsets. No ground truth validated the naive and memory repertoire findings. Especially in CD8 cells, naive repertoires contained a few larger clonotypes, possibly CD45RA-re-expressing memory cells.

Sequencing was done on a sample of naive CD4+ T cells from blood. This sequence originates from a human donor in good health. This rearrangement joins TRBV20-1 to TRBJ1-5; no clear D gene. The CDR3 protein is CSARDMGRYSNQPQHF. The CDR3 DNA sequence: TGCAGTGCTAGAGATATGGGCCGGTATAGCAATCAGCCCCAGCATTTT.